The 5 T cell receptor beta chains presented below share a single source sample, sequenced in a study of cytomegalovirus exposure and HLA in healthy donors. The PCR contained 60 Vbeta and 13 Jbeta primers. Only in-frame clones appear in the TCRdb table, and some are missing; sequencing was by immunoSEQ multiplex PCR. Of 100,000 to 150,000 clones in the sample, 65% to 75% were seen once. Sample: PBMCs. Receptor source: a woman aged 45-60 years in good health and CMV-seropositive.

CDR3 DNA sequence: TGTGCCAGCAGCTCCCCACCCGACAGATACGAGCAGTACTTC. Translation: CASSSPPDRYEQYF. The J gene is TRBJ2-7, the V gene TRBV11-3, with D maybe TRBD1 (5 bases). CDR3 length: 14 amino acids. Trimming stripped 4 bases from V and 4 bases from J, with 14 bases between. Germline loops: CDR1 SGHNT, CDR2 YENEEA.

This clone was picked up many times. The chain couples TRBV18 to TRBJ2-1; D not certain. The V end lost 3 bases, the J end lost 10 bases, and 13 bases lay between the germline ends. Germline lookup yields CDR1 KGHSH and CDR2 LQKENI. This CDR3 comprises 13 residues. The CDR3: CASSPGRQWEQFF. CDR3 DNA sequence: TGTGCCAGCTCACCTGGCCGACAATGGGAGCAGTTCTTC.

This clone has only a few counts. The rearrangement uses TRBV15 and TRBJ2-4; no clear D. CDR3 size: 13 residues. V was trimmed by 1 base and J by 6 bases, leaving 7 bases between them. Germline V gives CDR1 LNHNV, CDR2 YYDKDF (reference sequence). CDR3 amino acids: CATSRGVINIQYF. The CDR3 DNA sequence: TGTGCCACCAGCAGAGGCGTTATAAACATTCAGTACTTC.

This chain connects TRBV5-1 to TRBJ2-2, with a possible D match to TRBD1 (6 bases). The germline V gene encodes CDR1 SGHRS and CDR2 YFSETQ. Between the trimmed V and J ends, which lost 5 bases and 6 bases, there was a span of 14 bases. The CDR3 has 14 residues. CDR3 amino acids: CASSRGRMAGELFF. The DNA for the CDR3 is TGCGCCAGCAGTAGGGGGAGAATGGCCGGGGAGCTGTTTTTT.

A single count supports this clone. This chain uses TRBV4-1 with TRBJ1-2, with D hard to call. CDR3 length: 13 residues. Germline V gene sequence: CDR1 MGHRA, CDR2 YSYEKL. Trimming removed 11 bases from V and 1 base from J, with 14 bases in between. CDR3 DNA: TGCGCCTCTTCAGCGGGGAATAACTATGGCTACACCTTC. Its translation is CASSAGNNYGYTF.